This T cell receptor (beta chain) is from a study of T cells in tuberculosis. From germline, CDR1 is DFQATT and CDR2 SNEGSKA (reference sequence). Trimming left V 7 bases short and J 6 bases short, with 11 bases between. This CDR3 region has 11 residues. Sequencing used immunoSEQ multiplex PCR; TCRdb keeps in-frame clones, though not all of them. This table has some 90,000 clones, about nine tenths appearing once. After thawing and overnight rest, PBMC were stained with GMM-loaded CD1B tetramer, viability dye and anti-CD3 for sorting. The lipid loaded on the CD1B tetramers was C32 glucose monomycolate from Rhodococcus equi. From each donor, some 100,000 tetramer-negative cells were sorted.

The specimen sequenced was CD1b-GMM tetramer-negative cells sorted from PBMCs. The TCR originated in an adult woman with latent tuberculosis. The chain couples TRBV20-1 to TRBJ2-3; possibly TRBD2 for D (6 bases). The CDR3 loop is CSVLRGDTQYF. CDR3 coding DNA: TGCAGTGTCCTCCGGGGGGATACGCAGTATTTT.